The 22 T cell receptor beta chains below all came from one sample that was sequenced in a study of high-grade serous ovarian cancer treatment subgroups. Tumor samples were obtained before definitive surgery or chemotherapy. Here immunoSEQ multiplex PCR was the method, and the copy in TCRdb shows in-frame clones only, minus some. The table includes roughly 15,000 clones, roughly nine tenths detected once. Input material: tumor tissue. These receptors were collected from a human donor with high-grade serous ovarian cancer.

This clone was counted a single time. CDR3 region: CASSSWGGHDYNEQFF. As DNA, the CDR3 is TGTGCCAGCAGTTCATGGGGGGGACACGACTACAATGAGCAGTTCTTC. This chain uses TRBV27 with TRBJ2-1; D is possibly TRBD2 (7 bases). The CDR3 sequence is 16 residues long. CDR1 is MNHEY and CDR2 is SMNVEV in the germline V gene (reference sequence). Trimming took off 4 bases at V and 3 bases at J, with 16 bases between the two ends.

The CDR3 loop reads CASSSSTGGMNTEAFF. The CDR3 DNA follows: TGTGCCAGCAGTTCGTCTACGGGGGGAATGAACACTGAAGCTTTCTTT. The chain carries TRBV2 and TRBJ1-1; TRBD1 is a possible D gene (5 bases). The length of the CDR3 is 16 residues. Trimming cost V 5 bases and J 0 bases, with 16 bases left between them. The germline gives CDR1 SNHLY, CDR2 FYNNEI. Full variable domain (remainder filled in from reference TRBV2 and TRBJ1-1): EPEVTQTPSHQVTQMGQEVILRCVPISNHLYFYWYRQILGQKVEFLVSFYNNEISEKSEIFDDQFSVERPDGSNFTLKIRSTKLEDSAMYFCASSSSTGGMNTEAFFGQGTRLTVV.

The chain has TRBV30 and TRBJ2-5, with D possibly TRBD2 on 5 matching bases. Trimming stripped 5 bases from V and 5 bases from J, with 15 bases between. The CDR3 is 13 amino acids. The germline V gene has CDR1 GTSNPN and CDR2 SVGIG (reference sequence). CDR3 DNA: TGTGCCTGGGCACCCGGGATTATGGAGACCCAGTACTTC. Translating gives CAWAPGIMETQYF.

This chain uses TRBV29-1 with TRBJ2-3; perhaps TRBD1 as D (6 bases). V was trimmed by 7 bases and J by 0 bases, leaving 11 bases between them. Germline V gene data show CDR1 as SQVTM and CDR2 as ANQGSEA. The CDR3 extends over 13 amino acids. CDR3 bases: TGCAGCGCCACGAGGGGGAGCACAGATACGCAGTATTTT. Its protein product is CSATRGSTDTQYF.

V and J are TRBV5-1 and TRBJ2-1; D not resolved. This CDR3 has 14 amino acids. Trimming stripped 6 bases from V and 0 bases from J, with 10 bases between. Germline V lookup: CDR1 SGHRS, CDR2 YFSETQ. The CDR3 loop reads CASTQTSSYNEQFF. CDR3 DNA sequence: TGCGCCAGCACCCAGACGAGCTCCTACAATGAGCAGTTCTTC.

This chain connects TRBV6-5 to TRBJ2-7; D uncertain. CDR1 is MNHEY, CDR2 SVGAGI, per germline. The CDR3 sequence is 15 residues long. The ends were cut back, 0 bases at V and 2 bases at J, with 11 bases in the middle. The CDR3 loop is CASSYSQAYPYEQYF. The CDR3 nucleotides read TGTGCCAGCAGTTACTCCCAGGCTTATCCCTACGAGCAGTACTTC.

The rearrangement uses TRBV2 and TRBJ2-2; 8 nucleotides line up with TRBD1. Germline CDR1 and CDR2: SNHLY and FYNNEI. The CDR3 runs to 12 residues. The V gene end was trimmed by 8 bases and the J gene end by 8 bases; junction bases not matched to a gene: 4. CDR3 in DNA: TGTGCCAGCGGACAGGGTGTAGGGGAGCTGTTTTTT. Its translation: CASGQGVGELFF.

J is TRBJ1-2 and V is TRBV5-1, with 9 positions matching TRBD1. This CDR3 comprises 14 residues. Trimming at V came to 0 bases and at J to 4 bases, leaving 1 base not matched to a gene. Germline V gene lookup returns CDR1 SGHRS and CDR2 YFSETQ. CDR3 protein: CASSLEQGAYGYTF. Written as DNA, the CDR3 is TGCGCCAGCAGCTTGGAACAGGGGGCCTATGGCTACACCTTC.

This clone appeared a single time. CDR3 in amino acids: CASTKTGVSGYTF. CDR3 nucleotides: TGCGCCAGCACCAAAACAGGGGTCAGTGGCTACACCTTC. The chain is built from TRBV5-1 and TRBJ1-2; 7 nucleotides align to TRBD1. V lost 6 bases and J lost 7; bases outside the gene matches: 9. The CDR3 totals 13 residues. Germline V lookup: CDR1 SGHRS, CDR2 YFSETQ.

The J gene is TRBJ2-1, the V gene TRBV7-8, with D unresolved. The germline CDR1 and CDR2 sequences are SGHVS and FQNEAQ. Trimming pared 7 bases from V and 10 bases from J, leaving 20 bases between. The CDR3 is 14 residues long. The CDR3 coding sequence is TGTGCCAGCACCTCCCCCTTTCTTACGGTAGAGCAGTTCTTC. Translated: CASTSPFLTVEQFF.

J is TRBJ2-5 and V is TRBV5-1, with D perhaps matching TRBD2 (6 bases). V shed 1 base and J shed 7 bases, with 17 bases lying between them. The length of the CDR3 is 15 residues. Looked up from germline, CDR1 is SGHRS and CDR2 is YFSETQ. The CDR3 loop reads CASSLSGGEGGTQYF. The DNA of the CDR3 is TGCGCCAGCAGCTTGTCCGGGGGTGAGGGAGGGACCCAGTACTTC.

The gene calls are TRBV4-2 and TRBJ2-7; D may be TRBD1 (6 bases). The CDR3 length is 16 residues. V gave up 1 base and J gave up 0 bases, with 13 bases separating them. Germline assignment: CDR1 LGHNA and CDR2 YNFKEQ. CDR3: CASSQGLTGPSYEQYF. The DNA of the CDR3 is TGTGCCAGCAGCCAAGGTTTGACAGGACCCTCCTACGAGCAGTACTTC.

This clone appeared once. This chain links TRBV6-1 with TRBJ2-3, with D unclear. Trimming took 3 bases from V and 12 from J, leaving 7 bases between them. Germline V gene lookup returns CDR1 MNHNS and CDR2 SASEGT. The CDR3 runs 10 residues. CDR3 bases: TGTGCCAGCAGTGATGGGCGTCAGTATTTT. Amino acids: CASSDGRQYF.

This clone appeared a single time. CDR3 amino acids: CASIQTGASNEQFF. For the CDR3, the DNA is TGTGCCAGCATCCAGACAGGGGCTTCCAATGAGCAGTTCTTC. V gene TRBV2 combines with J gene TRBJ2-1; 8 bases match TRBD1. Germline V CDR1 and CDR2: SNHLY, FYNNEI. This CDR3 region has 14 residues. The V and J ends lost 7 bases and 6 bases, in that order; junction bases with no gene match: 8. Based on the CDR3 plus reference TRBV2 and TRBJ2-1, the full variable domain is EPEVTQTPSHQVTQMGQEVILRCVPISNHLYFYWYRQILGQKVEFLVSFYNNEISEKSEIFDDQFSVERPDGSNFTLKIRSTKLEDSAMYFCASIQTGASNEQFFGPGTRLTVL.

The chain joins TRBV18 to TRBJ2-7; D is possibly TRBD1 (5 bases). Germline CDR1 reads KGHSH; CDR2 reads LQKENI. CDR3 size: 14 residues. Trimming removed 6 bases from V and 5 bases from J, with 17 bases in between. The CDR3 coding sequence is TGTGCCAGCTCCGAGACAGCAGGGTCCCACGAGCAGTACTTC. The encoded protein is CASSETAGSHEQYF.

This sequence joins TRBV19 and TRBJ2-3; 8 nucleotides line up with TRBD2. The CDR3 sequence is 15 residues long. Germline V gene data show CDR1 as LNHDA and CDR2 as SQIVND (reference sequence). Trimming took 5 bases from V and 1 from J; bases not matched to a gene: 5. The CDR3 coding sequence is TGTGCCAGTAGTCTTTCCGGGGGGGGCACAGATACGCAGTATTTT. Translated, it gives CASSLSGGGTDTQYF.

V is TRBV19 and J is TRBJ2-1, with TRBD2 identical over 11 bases. Germline V gives CDR1 LNHDA, CDR2 SQIVND (reference sequence). The V gene end was trimmed by 4 bases and the J gene end by 9 bases; junction bases not matched to a gene: 8. There are 15 residues in the CDR3. CDR3 sequence (DNA): TGTGCCAGTAGTACGCCCCGACTAGCGGGGTTTGAGCAGTTCTTC. Translation gives CASSTPRLAGFEQFF.

V gene TRBV19 combines with J gene TRBJ1-1; maybe TRBD1 (6 bases). Per the germline V gene, CDR1 is LNHDA and CDR2 is SQIVND (reference sequence). The V and J ends lost 5 bases and 1 base respectively, with 14 bases between them. The CDR3 is 15 amino acids. CDR3 sequence reads: CASSDGTRGNTEAFF. CDR3 bases: TGTGCCAGTAGTGACGGGACAAGGGGGAACACTGAAGCTTTCTTT.

Here the CDR3 reads CASSLDGNTDTQYF. DNA for the CDR3: TGTGCCAGCAGCTTAGATGGGAACACAGATACGCAGTATTTT. The genes are TRBV11-3 and TRBJ2-3, with D unresolved. Per germline, CDR1 SGHNT and CDR2 YENEEA. CDR3 length equals 14 residues. With 0 bases removed from V and 2 bases from J, the gap between germline ends came to 6 bases.

The chain recombines TRBV7-2 with TRBJ2-3; no reliable D call. The CDR3 length is 14 residues. Trimming took off 1 base at V and 6 bases at J, with 11 bases between the two ends. Germline V CDR1 and CDR2: SGHTA, FQGNSA. As DNA, the CDR3 is TGTGCCAGCAGCTTAGTTGCTAGAGCGGATACGCAGTATTTT. It encodes CASSLVARADTQYF.

Here the CDR3 DNA reads TGTGCCAGCAGTAGTGGGAAGGGGAAAGGGGGCTTCTACGAGCAGTACTTC. Amino acid sequence: CASSSGKGKGGFYEQYF. The rearrangement joins TRBV28 to TRBJ2-7, with 7 bases matching TRBD1. The trim removed 5 bases at V and 3 bases at J, leaving 16 bases unmatched. Germline assignment: CDR1 MDHEN and CDR2 SYDVKM. This CDR3 contains 17 residues.

The chain employs TRBV7-9 and TRBJ2-5; TRBD2 aligns across 14 bases. The germline V gene has CDR1 SEHNR and CDR2 FQNEAQ (reference sequence). Germline trimming cut 5 bases from V and 2 bases from J; bases unmatched to any gene: 7. The CDR3 extends over 17 amino acids. In DNA, the CDR3 is TGTGCCAGCAGCGAGACTAGCGGGGGGGAAAAGCAAGAGACCCAGTACTTC. It encodes CASSETSGGEKQETQYF.